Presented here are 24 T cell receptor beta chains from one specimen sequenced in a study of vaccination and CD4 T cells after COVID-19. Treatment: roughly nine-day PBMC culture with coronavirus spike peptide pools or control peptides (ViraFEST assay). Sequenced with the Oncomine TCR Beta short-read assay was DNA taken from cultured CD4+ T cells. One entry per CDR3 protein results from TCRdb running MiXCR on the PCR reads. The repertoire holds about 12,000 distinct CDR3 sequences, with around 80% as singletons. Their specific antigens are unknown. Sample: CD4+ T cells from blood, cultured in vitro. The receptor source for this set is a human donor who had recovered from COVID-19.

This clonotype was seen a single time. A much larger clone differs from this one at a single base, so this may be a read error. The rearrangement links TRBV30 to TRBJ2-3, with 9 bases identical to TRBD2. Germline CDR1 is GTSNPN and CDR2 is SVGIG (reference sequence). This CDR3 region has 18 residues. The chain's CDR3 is CAWSVRWRGRVNTDAQYF. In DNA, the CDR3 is TGTGCCTGGAGTGTACGATGGCGCGGGAGGGTGAACACAGATGCGCAGTATTTT.

The CDR3 DNA is TGTGCCAGCAGCTTAGATTGGGAGCAGTACTTC. Translation gives CASSLDWEQYF. The J gene is TRBJ2-7, the V gene TRBV11-2; D ambiguous. Germline-derived CDR1 and CDR2 are SGHAT and FQNNGV. V shed 0 bases and J shed 7 bases, with 4 bases lying between them. The CDR3 sequence is 11 residues long.

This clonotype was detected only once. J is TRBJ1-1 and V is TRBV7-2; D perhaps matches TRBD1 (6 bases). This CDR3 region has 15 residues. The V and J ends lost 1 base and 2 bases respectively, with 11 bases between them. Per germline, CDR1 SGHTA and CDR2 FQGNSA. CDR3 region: CASSLDGRGNTEAFF. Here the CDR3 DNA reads TGTGCCAGCAGCTTAGACGGCAGGGGCAACACTGAAGCTTTCTTT. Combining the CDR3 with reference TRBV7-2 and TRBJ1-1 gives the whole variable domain GAGVSQSPSNKVTEKGKDVELRCDPISGHTALYWYRQSLGQGLEFLIYFQGNSAPDKSGLPSDRFSAERTGGSVSTLTIQRTQQEDSAVYLCASSLDGRGNTEAFFGQGTRLTVV.

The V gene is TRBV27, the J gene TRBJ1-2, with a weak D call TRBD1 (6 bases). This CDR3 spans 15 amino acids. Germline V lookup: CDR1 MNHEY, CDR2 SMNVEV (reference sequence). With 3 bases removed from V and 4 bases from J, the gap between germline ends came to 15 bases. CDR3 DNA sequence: TGTGCCAGCAGTTTCAATGTAGGGGGTGGCTATGGCTACACCTTC. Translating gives CASSFNVGGGYGYTF.

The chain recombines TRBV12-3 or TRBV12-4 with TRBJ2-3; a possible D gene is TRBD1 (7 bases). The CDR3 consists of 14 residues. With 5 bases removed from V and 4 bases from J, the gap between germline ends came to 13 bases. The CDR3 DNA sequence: TGTGCCAGCAGTCCCAGGGGGGCCCCAGATACGCAGTATTTT. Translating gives CASSPRGAPDTQYF.

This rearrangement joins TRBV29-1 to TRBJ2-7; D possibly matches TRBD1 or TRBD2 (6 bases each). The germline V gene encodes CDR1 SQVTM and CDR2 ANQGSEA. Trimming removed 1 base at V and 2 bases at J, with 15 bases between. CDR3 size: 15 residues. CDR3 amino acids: CSVEGVGGTPYEQYF. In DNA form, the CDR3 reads TGCAGCGTTGAAGGAGTCGGGGGCACCCCCTACGAGCAGTACTTC.

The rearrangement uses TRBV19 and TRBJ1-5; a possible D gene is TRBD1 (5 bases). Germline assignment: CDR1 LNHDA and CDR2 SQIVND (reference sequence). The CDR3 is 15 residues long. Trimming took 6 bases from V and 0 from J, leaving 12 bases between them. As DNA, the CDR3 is TGTGCCAGTAGCCAGGGAGATGGTAGCAATCAGCCCCAGCATTTT. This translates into CASSQGDGSNQPQHF. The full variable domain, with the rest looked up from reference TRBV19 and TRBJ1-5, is DGGITQSPKYLFRKEGQNVTLSCEQNLNHDAMYWYRQDPGQGLRLIYYSQIVNDFQKGDIAEGYSVSREKKESFPLTVTSAQKNPTAFYLCASSQGDGSNQPQHFGDGTRLSIL.

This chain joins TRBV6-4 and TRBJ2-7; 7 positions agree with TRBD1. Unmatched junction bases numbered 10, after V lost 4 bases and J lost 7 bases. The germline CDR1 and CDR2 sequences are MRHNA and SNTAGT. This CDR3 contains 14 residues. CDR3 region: CASSAGTERGEQYF. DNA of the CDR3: TGTGCCAGCAGTGCCGGGACAGAGAGAGGTGAGCAGTACTTC.

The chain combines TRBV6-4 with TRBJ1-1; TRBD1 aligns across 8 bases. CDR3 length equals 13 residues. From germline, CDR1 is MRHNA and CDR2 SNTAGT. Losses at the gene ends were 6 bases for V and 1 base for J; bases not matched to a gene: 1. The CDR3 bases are TGTGCCAGCAGGGACAGGGCGAACACTGAAGCTTTCTTT. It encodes CASRDRANTEAFF.

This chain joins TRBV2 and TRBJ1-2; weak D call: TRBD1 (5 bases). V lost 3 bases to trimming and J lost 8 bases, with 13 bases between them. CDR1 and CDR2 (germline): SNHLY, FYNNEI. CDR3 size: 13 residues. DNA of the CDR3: TGTGCCAGCAGTGACTTCGGGGCGGGCGGCTACACCTTC. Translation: CASSDFGAGGYTF.

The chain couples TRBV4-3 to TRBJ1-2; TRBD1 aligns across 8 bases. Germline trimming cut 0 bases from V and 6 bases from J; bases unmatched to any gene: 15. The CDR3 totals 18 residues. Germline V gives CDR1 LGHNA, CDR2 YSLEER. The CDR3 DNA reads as TGCGCCAGCAGCCAAGACCCCCCCAGGACAGGGCGGGTGAATGGCTACACCTTC. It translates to CASSQDPPRTGRVNGYTF.

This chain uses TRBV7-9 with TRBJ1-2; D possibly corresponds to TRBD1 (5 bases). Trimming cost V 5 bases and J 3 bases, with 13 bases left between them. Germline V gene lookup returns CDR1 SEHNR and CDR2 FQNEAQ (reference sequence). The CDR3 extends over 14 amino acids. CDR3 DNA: TGTGCCAGCAGCGTTAGTACAGGCTACTATGGCTACACCTTC. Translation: CASSVSTGYYGYTF.

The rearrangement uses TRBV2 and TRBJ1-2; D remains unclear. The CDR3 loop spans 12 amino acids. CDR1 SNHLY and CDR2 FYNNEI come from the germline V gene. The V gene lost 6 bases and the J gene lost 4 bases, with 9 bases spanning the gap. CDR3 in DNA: TGTGCCAGCAGCGCACAATCCTATGGCTACACCTTC. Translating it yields CASSAQSYGYTF.

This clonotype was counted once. The CDR3 loop is CSARDRQGMRNSPLHF. The CDR3 DNA reads TGCAGTGCTAGAGATCGACAGGGAATGAGGAATTCACCCCTCCACTTT. The rearrangement links TRBV20-1 to TRBJ1-6; 7 bases map to TRBD1. The CDR3 totals 16 residues. V shed 0 bases and J 7 bases; nucleotides not matched to a gene: 9. In germline, CDR1 is DFQATT, CDR2 SNEGSKA (reference sequence).

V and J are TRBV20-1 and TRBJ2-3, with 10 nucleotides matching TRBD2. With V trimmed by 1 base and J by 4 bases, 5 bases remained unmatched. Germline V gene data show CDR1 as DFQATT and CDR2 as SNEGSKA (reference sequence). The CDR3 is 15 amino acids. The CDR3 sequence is CSARGSSGRADTQYF. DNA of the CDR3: TGCAGTGCTAGAGGTTCTAGCGGGAGAGCAGATACGCAGTATTTT.

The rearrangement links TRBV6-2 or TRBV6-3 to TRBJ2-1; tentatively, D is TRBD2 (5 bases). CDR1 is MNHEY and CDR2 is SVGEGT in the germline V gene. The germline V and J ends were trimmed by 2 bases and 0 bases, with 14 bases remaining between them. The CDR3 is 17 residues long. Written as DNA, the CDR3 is TGTGCCAGCAGTTACACCTTCGGCGGGCCCTCCTACAATGAGCAGTTCTTC. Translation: CASSYTFGGPSYNEQFF.

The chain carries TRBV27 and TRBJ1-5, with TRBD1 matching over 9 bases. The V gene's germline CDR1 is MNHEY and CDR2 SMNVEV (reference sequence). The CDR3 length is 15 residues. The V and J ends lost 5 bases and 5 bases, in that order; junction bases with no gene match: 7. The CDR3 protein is CASSQMDRGHQPQHF. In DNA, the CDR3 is TGTGCCAGCAGTCAAATGGACAGGGGACATCAGCCCCAGCATTTT.

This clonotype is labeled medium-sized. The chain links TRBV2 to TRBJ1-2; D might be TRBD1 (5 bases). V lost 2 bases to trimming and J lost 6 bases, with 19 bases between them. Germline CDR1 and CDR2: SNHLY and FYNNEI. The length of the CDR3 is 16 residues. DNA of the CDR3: TGTGCCAGCAGTGAATTATGGGGCCCCGGGATTGATGGCTACACCTTC. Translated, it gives CASSELWGPGIDGYTF.

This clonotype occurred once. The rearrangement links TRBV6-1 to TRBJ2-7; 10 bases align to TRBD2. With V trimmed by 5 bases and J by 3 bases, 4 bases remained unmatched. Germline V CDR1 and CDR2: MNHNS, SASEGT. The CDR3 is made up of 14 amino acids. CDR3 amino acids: CASSRTSGFYEQYF. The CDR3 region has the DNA TGTGCCAGCAGTCGGACTAGCGGATTCTACGAGCAGTACTTC.

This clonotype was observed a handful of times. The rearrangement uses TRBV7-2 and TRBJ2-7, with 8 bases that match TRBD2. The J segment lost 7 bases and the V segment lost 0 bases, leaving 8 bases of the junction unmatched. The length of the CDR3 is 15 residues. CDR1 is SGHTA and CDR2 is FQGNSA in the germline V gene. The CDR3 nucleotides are TGTGCCAGCAGCTTAGCGCGGGGGGTATCGGGAGAGCAGTACTTC. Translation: CASSLARGVSGEQYF.

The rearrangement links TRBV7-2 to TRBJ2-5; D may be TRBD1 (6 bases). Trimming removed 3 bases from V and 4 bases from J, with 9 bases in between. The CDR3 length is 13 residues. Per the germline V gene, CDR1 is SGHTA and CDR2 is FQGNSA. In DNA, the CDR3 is TGTGCCAGCAGCTTGGGACAAGCAGAGACCCAGTACTTC. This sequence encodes CASSLGQAETQYF.

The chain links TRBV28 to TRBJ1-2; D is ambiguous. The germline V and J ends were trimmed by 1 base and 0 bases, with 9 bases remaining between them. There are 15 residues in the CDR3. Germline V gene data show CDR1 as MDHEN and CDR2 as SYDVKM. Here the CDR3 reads CASSLSGRSNYGYTF. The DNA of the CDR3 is TGTGCCAGCAGTTTATCGGGAAGGTCTAACTATGGCTACACCTTC.

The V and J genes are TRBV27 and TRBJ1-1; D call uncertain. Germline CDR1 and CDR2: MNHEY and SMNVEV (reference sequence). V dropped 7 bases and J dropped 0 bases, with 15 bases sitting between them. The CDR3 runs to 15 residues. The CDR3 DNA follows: TGTGCCAGCATCCGATTTGCGGGGTTGAACACTGAAGCTTTCTTT. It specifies CASIRFAGLNTEAFF.

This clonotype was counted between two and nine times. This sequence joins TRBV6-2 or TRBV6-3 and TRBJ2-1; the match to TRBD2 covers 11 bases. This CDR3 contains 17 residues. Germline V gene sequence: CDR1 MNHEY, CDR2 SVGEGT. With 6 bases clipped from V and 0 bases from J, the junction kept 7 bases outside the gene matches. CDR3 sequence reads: CASRKTSGTSSYNEQFF. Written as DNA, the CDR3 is TGTGCCAGCAGGAAGACTAGCGGGACGAGCTCCTACAATGAGCAGTTCTTC.